These T cell receptor beta chains were read from a single sample in a study of regulatory T cells in long-lasting Graves disease. TCRdb reprocessed the multiplex PCR reads via MiXCR and lists one record per CDR3 protein. The table has around 450,000 distinct CDR3 sequences, about 22% seen once. The specimen comprised peripheral blood mononuclear cells (PBMCs), sampled when the disease was refractory, from a patient treated with antithyroid drugs. The origin of the receptors is a female donor with Graves disease. CDR3s include the opening cysteine and the closing phenylalanine or tryptophan. The order of the fields is V gene, clone size, D gene, J gene, CDR3 DNA, CDR3 protein. The D gene is left open where the match is weak. Size is stated for part of the rows, as once, few or many counts, or as a class when the clone is expanded.

V: TRBV7-9; size: many; D: TRBD2; J: TRBJ2-1; DNA: TGTGCCAGCAGCTTACAAGGGGGGACTAGCGGGCACTCCTACAATGAGCAGTTCTTC; CDR3: CASSLQGGTSGHSYNEQFF
V: TRBV15; size: -; D: -; J: TRBJ1-2; DNA: TGTGCCACCAGCAGAGATAGCCCCCCTGGGACACAAGGCTACACCTTC; CDR3: CATSRDSPPGTQGYTF
V: TRBV24-1; size: many; D: TRBD1; J: TRBJ1-5; DNA: TGTGCCACCAGTGGCCCGGGACAGGGGGCTTATCAGCCCCAGCATTTT; CDR3: CATSGPGQGAYQPQHF
V: TRBV15; size: many; D: -; J: TRBJ2-2; DNA: TGTGCCACCAGCAGAGATAAGGCCCCGAACACCGGGGAGCTGTTTTTT; CDR3: CATSRDKAPNTGELFF
V: TRBV5-1; size: -; D: TRBD1; J: TRBJ2-1; DNA: TGCGCCAGCAGCTTGGATGGACAGGGTAGGAATGAGCAGTTCTTC; CDR3: CASSLDGQGRNEQFF
V: TRBV7-8; size: few; D: -; J: TRBJ2-7; DNA: TGTGCCAGCAGCTTTCGGACAGACCTCCTGAACGAGCAGTACTTC; CDR3: CASSFRTDLLNEQYF
V: TRBV20-1; size: many; D: TRBD1; J: TRBJ2-5; DNA: TGCAGTGCTAGAAGTGGGACAGCTCTACAAGAGACCCAGTACTTC; CDR3: CSARSGTALQETQYF
V: TRBV27; size: -; D: -; J: TRBJ2-1; DNA: TGTGCCAGCAGTTTAAGGCAGGGGTCGGTCAATGAGCAGTTCTTC; CDR3: CASSLRQGSVNEQFF
V: TRBV7-3; size: few; D: TRBD1; J: TRBJ2-5; DNA: TGTGCCAGCAGCCCAAGTGGGACAGAACAAGAGACCCAGTACTTC; CDR3: CASSPSGTEQETQYF
V: TRBV7-2; size: many; D: -; J: TRBJ1-2; DNA: TGTGCCAGCAGCTTAGCAGCGACAGCCGACTATGGCTACACCTTC; CDR3: CASSLAATADYGYTF
V: TRBV7-2; size: few; D: -; J: TRBJ1-5; DNA: TGTGCCAGCAGCTCGATACAGTCTCAGCCCCAGCATTTT; CDR3: CASSSIQSQPQHF
V: TRBV7-9; size: few; D: -; J: TRBJ1-2; DNA: TGTGCCAGCAGCTTAGGTCAAGGGATTGTCAGGATGAACTATGGCTACACCTTC; CDR3: CASSLGQGIVRMNYGYTF
V: TRBV6-5; size: -; D: TRBD2; J: TRBJ2-3; DNA: TGTGCCAGCAGTTACGGGGGGGTTAGCACAGATACGCAGTATTTT; CDR3: CASSYGGVSTDTQYF
V: TRBV19; size: many; D: -; J: TRBJ1-2; DNA: TGTGCCATAAAGAACAACTATGGCTACACCTTC; CDR3: CAIKNNYGYTF
V: TRBV12-3/TRBV12-4; size: -; D: TRBD1; J: TRBJ2-3; DNA: TGTGCCAGCAGTTTAGGACAGGGAATAGATACGCAGTATTTT; CDR3: CASSLGQGIDTQYF
V: TRBV6-5; size: many; D: -; J: TRBJ1-2; DNA: TGTGCCAGCAGTTACTTCAGGGAAGGTGGCTACACCTTC; CDR3: CASSYFREGGYTF
V: TRBV28; size: many; D: TRBD1; J: TRBJ2-4; DNA: TGTGCCAGCAGTTCTTCCGCAGGGGGCTGGTCCCGCTTC; CDR3: CASSSSAGGWSRF
V: TRBV7-6; size: -; D: TRBD1; J: TRBJ1-5; DNA: TGTGCCAGCAGCCGGGGGACAGGAGTCAATCAGCCCCAGCATTTT; CDR3: CASSRGTGVNQPQHF
V: TRBV6-1; size: many; D: TRBD1; J: TRBJ1-5; DNA: TGTGCCAGCAGTACCGGACAGGGACGCAATCAGCCCCAGCATTTT; CDR3: CASSTGQGRNQPQHF
V: TRBV5-1; size: few; D: -; J: TRBJ1-1; DNA: TGCGCCAGCAGCTGGGGAACACAGAACACTGAAGCTTTCTTT; CDR3: CASSWGTQNTEAFF
V: TRBV12-3/TRBV12-4; size: many; D: TRBD1; J: TRBJ2-7; DNA: TGTGCCAGCACCCGGGGGACAGGGCCCTCCTACGAGCAGTACTTC; CDR3: CASTRGTGPSYEQYF
V: TRBV27; size: -; D: -; J: TRBJ2-7; DNA: TGTGCCAGCAGTTTATCTCAGGGTTTCTACGAGCAGTACTTC; CDR3: CASSLSQGFYEQYF
V: TRBV5-1; size: many; D: -; J: TRBJ2-2; DNA: TGCGCCAGCAGCCTCCAGCAGACCGACACCGGGGAGCTGTTTTTT; CDR3: CASSLQQTDTGELFF
V: TRBV7-2; size: -; D: -; J: TRBJ2-2; DNA: TGTGCCAGCAGCTTACTTGGCGGGGACACCGGGGAGCTGTTTTTT; CDR3: CASSLLGGDTGELFF
V: TRBV6-5; size: many; D: -; J: TRBJ1-1; DNA: TGTGCCAGCAGTTACGAAGGCTTGAACACTGAAGCTTTCTTT; CDR3: CASSYEGLNTEAFF
V: TRBV20-1; size: many; D: -; J: TRBJ2-7; DNA: TGCAGTGCTAGAGGTCGACTACCGTACGAGCAGTACTTC; CDR3: CSARGRLPYEQYF
V: TRBV15; size: many; D: -; J: TRBJ1-4; DNA: TGTGCCACCAGCAGAGGCCAGACATGGGAAAAACTGTTTTTT; CDR3: CATSRGQTWEKLFF
V: TRBV20-1; size: -; D: -; J: TRBJ1-1; DNA: TGCAGTGCAACCCTTGGCAGTTTGAACACTGAAGCTTTCTTT; CDR3: CSATLGSLNTEAFF
V: TRBV19; size: -; D: -; J: TRBJ1-5; DNA: TGTGCCAGTAGTGCCCAGGGCCCGAGAGGGAATCAGCCCCAGCATTTT; CDR3: CASSAQGPRGNQPQHF
V: TRBV5-1; size: many; D: -; J: TRBJ1-5; DNA: TGCGCCAGCAGCTTGGGCGGGCAGCAGCCCCAGCATTTT; CDR3: CASSLGGQQPQHF
V: TRBV7-9; size: -; D: TRBD2; J: TRBJ2-7; DNA: TGTGCCAGCAGCTTCCCCCTGGGGCTAGCGGGCGAGCAGTACTTC; CDR3: CASSFPLGLAGEQYF
V: TRBV6-5; size: few; D: TRBD1; J: TRBJ2-7; DNA: TGTGCCAGCAGTTACCTGGGACAGAGCTACGAGCAGTACTTC; CDR3: CASSYLGQSYEQYF
V: TRBV7-6; size: -; D: -; J: TRBJ2-2; DNA: TGTGCCAGCAGCTTAGAAGTAGGACTGAACACCGGGGAGCTGTTTTTT; CDR3: CASSLEVGLNTGELFF
V: TRBV29-1; size: many; D: TRBD1; J: TRBJ2-6; DNA: TGCAGCGTTGATGAGACAGGGGGCACTGGGGCCAACGTCCTGACTTTC; CDR3: CSVDETGGTGANVLTF
V: TRBV29-1; size: many; D: -; J: TRBJ2-5; DNA: TGCAGCGTTACACTCCCCAGGGACCCCACTGGGACCCAGTACTTC; CDR3: CSVTLPRDPTGTQYF
V: TRBV20-1; size: -; D: -; J: TRBJ2-1; DNA: TGCAGTGCTAAGGGCCAAACCGATGAGCAGTTCTTC; CDR3: CSAKGQTDEQFF
V: TRBV12-3/TRBV12-4; size: many; D: -; J: TRBJ1-1; DNA: TGTGCCAGCAGTTTTAAAGGAAACACTGAAGCTTTCTTT; CDR3: CASSFKGNTEAFF
V: TRBV25-1; size: once; D: -; J: TRBJ1-6; DNA: TGTGCCAGCAGTGTATCAGTCTATAATTCACCCCTCCACTTT; CDR3: CASSVSVYNSPLHF
V: TRBV6-1; size: many; D: TRBD2; J: TRBJ2-2; DNA: TGTGCCAGCAGGCAAGGGAGGGCCTTGAACACCGGGGAGCTGTTTTTT; CDR3: CASRQGRALNTGELFF
V: TRBV2; size: many; D: -; J: TRBJ1-2; DNA: TGTGCCAGCAGTGAAGGGACAGATCGCTATGGCTACACCTTC; CDR3: CASSEGTDRYGYTF
V: TRBV5-6; size: -; D: -; J: TRBJ2-1; DNA: TGTGCCAGCAGCCTGGACGCGAGCTCCTACAATGAGCAGTTCTTC; CDR3: CASSLDASSYNEQFF
V: TRBV7-2; size: few; D: -; J: TRBJ2-7; DNA: TGTGCCAGCAGCTTATTAGGGCAGGGCTACGAGCAGTACTTC; CDR3: CASSLLGQGYEQYF
V: TRBV19; size: many; D: -; J: TRBJ1-1; DNA: TGTGCCAGTAGTCACGGGACTGTACTATCGAACACTGAAGCTTTCTTT; CDR3: CASSHGTVLSNTEAFF
V: TRBV9; size: many; D: -; J: TRBJ2-5; DNA: TGTGCCAGCAGCTTGCAATCCCTCCCAGAGACCCAGTACTTC; CDR3: CASSLQSLPETQYF